This T cell receptor beta chain was captured in a study of beta chain features in type 1 diabetes. Study-level background: The examined sorted cells totaled about 98 million across samples.

This clone turned up a few times. Investigators reverse transcribed all isolated RNA, so they sequenced expressed TCRB transcripts. Some clones are missing from TCRdb's copy, which holds only in-frame ones; the method was immunoSEQ multiplex PCR. Found here are hundreds of thousands of clones, 10% to 15% of them singletons; the top ten hold 0.017%. The CDR3 runs to 14 residues. The ends lost 3 bases at V and 3 bases at J; junction bases unmatched: 5. Germline values: CDR1 SGHVS, CDR2 FNYEAQ. This receptor was taken from a man between 18 and 35 years old in good health. Sample: naive CD4+ T cells from blood. The V call is TRBV7-6, the J call TRBJ2-7; 7 bases align to TRBD1. CDR3 sequence reads: CASSLVGTDYEQYF. The CDR3 region has the DNA TGTGCCAGCAGCTTGGTGGGGACAGACTACGAGCAGTACTTC.